These T cell receptor beta chains were read from a single sample in a study of blood T cell repertoires in COVID-19. Data came from immunoSEQ multiplex PCR; TCRdb stores just in-frame clones and leaves some out. The profile shows under 350,000 clones, approximately 90% of them singletons. Material: peripheral blood. These receptors were taken from a man aged 35 to 55 with acute or convalescent COVID-19. Each CDR3 is given with its conserved first and last residue. D genes are given only for firm matches. For some rows the clone size is stated as once, few or many, or as a class when expanded; others skip it.

d_call | j_call | clone_size | v_call | cdr3_aa | cdr3_nt
TRBD2 | TRBJ2-1 | . | TRBV6-5 | CASSYYSSGGDNEQFF | TGTGCCAGCAGTTACTACTCTAGCGGGGGAGACAATGAGCAGTTCTTC
TRBD2 | TRBJ2-7 | once | TRBV19 | CASSFGTSGDYEQYF | TGTGCCAGTAGTTTCGGGACTAGCGGGGATTACGAGCAGTACTTC
. | TRBJ1-6 | . | TRBV3-1/TRBV3-2 | CASSPDRAGLHF | TGTGCCAGCAGCCCCGACCGGGCGGGCCTCCACTTT
TRBD1 | TRBJ1-1 | . | TRBV19 | CASSVGTGGPMNTEAFF | TGTGCCAGTAGTGTCGGGACAGGGGGACCTATGAACACTGAAGCTTTCTTT
. | TRBJ2-2 | . | TRBV5-4 | CASSFRSSGELFF | TGTGCCAGCAGCTTTAGGAGTTCCGGGGAGCTGTTTTTT
. | TRBJ2-2 | few | TRBV5-4 | CASSFEGSTGELFF | TGTGCCAGCAGTTTCGAGGGTTCCACCGGGGAGCTGTTTTTT
. | TRBJ1-5 | . | TRBV15 | CATSEGGAYQPQHF | TGTGCCACCAGCGAGGGGGGGGCGTATCAGCCCCAGCATTTT
TRBD1 | TRBJ1-6 | once | TRBV5-5 | CASTPRTGSDSPLHF | TGTGCCAGCACCCCGCGGACAGGATCGGATTCACCCCTCCACTTT
TRBD2 | TRBJ2-1 | . | TRBV6-6 | CASSYGGGRANEQFF | TGTGCCAGCAGTTACGGCGGGGGAAGAGCCAATGAGCAGTTCTTC
TRBD1 | TRBJ1-6 | . | TRBV9 | CASSVWTGPLSYNSPLHF | TGTGCCAGCAGCGTTTGGACAGGGCCTCTCTCCTATAATTCACCCCTCCACTTT
. | TRBJ2-1 | . | TRBV11-3 | CASSDGRGYNEQFF | TGTGCCAGCAGCGATGGCAGGGGTTACAATGAGCAGTTCTTC
. | TRBJ1-6 | . | TRBV5-1 | CASSFTGSSYNSPLHF | TGCGCCAGCAGCTTTACAGGGAGCTCCTATAATTCACCCCTCCACTTT
TRBD2 | TRBJ2-1 | . | TRBV6-5 | CAGQRGGSYNEQFF | TGTGCCGGCCAGCGGGGGGGCTCCTACAATGAGCAGTTCTTC
TRBD2 | TRBJ2-4 | . | TRBV10-3 | CAINPGLGLIGKNIQYF | TGTGCCATCAACCCGGGACTAGGATTAATTGGCAAAAACATTCAGTACTTC
TRBD2 | TRBJ2-3 | . | TRBV11-2 | CASSVGTSSGTDTQYF | TGTGCCAGCAGCGTTGGGACTAGCAGTGGCACAGATACGCAGTATTTT
TRBD1 | TRBJ2-7 | . | TRBV19 | CASSMRTGGYEQYF | TGTGCCAGTAGTATGAGGACAGGGGGCTACGAGCAGTACTTC
TRBD1 | TRBJ1-1 | . | TRBV2 | CASSRTGTNTEAFF | TGTGCCAGCAGCCGGACAGGAACGAACACTGAAGCTTTCTTT
. | TRBJ1-2 | . | TRBV7-9 | CASSLFRGEGGYTF | TGTGCCAGCAGCTTATTCCGCGGGGAGGGGGGCTACACCTTC
TRBD2 | TRBJ2-1 | . | TRBV27 | CASSFGTSGYNEQFF | TGTGCCAGCAGTTTCGGCACTAGCGGATACAATGAGCAGTTCTTC
. | TRBJ2-2 | . | TRBV7-2 | CASSSDKGATGELFF | TGTGCCAGCAGTTCAGACAAAGGGGCCACCGGGGAGCTGTTTTTT
. | TRBJ2-2 | . | TRBV7-9 | CASSSMGGGSELFF | TGTGCCAGCAGCTCCATGGGGGGGGGCTCGGAGCTGTTTTTT
. | TRBJ1-1 | . | TRBV18 | CASSPERNTEAFF | TGTGCCAGCTCACCAGAGCGGAACACTGAAGCTTTCTTT
TRBD1 | TRBJ1-2 | . | TRBV6-1 | CASSERGSRTGPSYGYTF | TGTGCCAGCAGTGAAAGGGGGTCCCGGACAGGGCCGAGCTATGGCTACACCTTC
TRBD1 | TRBJ1-1 | . | TRBV11-2 | CASSSELQGARTEAFF | TGTGCCAGCAGCTCCGAGCTCCAGGGGGCGCGCACTGAAGCTTTCTTT
. | TRBJ2-3 | . | TRBV2 | CASSEWTDTDTQYF | TGTGCCAGCAGTGAATGGACAGACACAGATACGCAGTATTTT
. | TRBJ1-1 | . | TRBV27 | CASSLRGLATEAFF | TGTGCCAGCAGTTTACGGGGTCTTGCCACTGAAGCTTTCTTT
. | TRBJ2-7 | once | TRBV29-1 | CSVWGSSYEQYF | TGCAGCGTTTGGGGCAGCTCCTACGAGCAGTACTTC
TRBD2 | TRBJ2-1 | . | TRBV13 | CASSLSSGEYEQFF | TGTGCCAGCAGCTTATCTAGCGGGGAGTATGAGCAGTTCTTC
. | TRBJ1-6 | . | TRBV5-4 | CASRGDGGNSPLHF | TGTGCCAGCAGGGGGGACGGGGGGAATTCACCCCTCCACTTT
. | TRBJ2-5 | . | TRBV29-1 | CSVGGTDSTQETQYF | TGCAGCGTTGGAGGTACGGACAGTACTCAAGAGACCCAGTACTTC
TRBD1 | TRBJ1-3 | once | TRBV19 | CASSKVGQASSGNTIYF | TGTGCCAGTAGTAAGGTCGGACAGGCTAGCTCTGGAAACACCATATATTTT
. | TRBJ1-5 | . | TRBV2 | CASRPDRNSNQPQHF | TGTGCCAGCAGGCCAGACAGAAACAGCAATCAGCCCCAGCATTTT
. | TRBJ1-1 | . | TRBV3-1/TRBV3-2 | CASSQDPDTSNTEAFF | TGTGCCAGCAGCCAAGATCCGGACACAAGCAACACTGAAGCTTTCTTT
. | TRBJ1-1 | . | TRBV7-3 | CASSRAVNTEAFF | TGTGCCAGCAGCCGCGCCGTGAACACTGAAGCTTTCTTT
. | TRBJ2-3 | . | TRBV7-6 | CASSRLGGGSTDTQYF | TGTGCCAGCAGCCGGTTAGGGGGGGGAAGCACAGATACGCAGTATTTT
. | TRBJ1-2 | . | TRBV12-3/TRBV12-4 | CASSTPGADGYTF | TGTGCCAGCAGTACCCCAGGGGCGGATGGCTACACCTTC
. | TRBJ1-3 | . | TRBV7-9 | CASSFPGQHKNTIYF | TGTGCCAGCAGCTTCCCAGGGCAACATAAGAACACCATATATTTT
. | TRBJ1-5 | few | TRBV20-1 | CSASNRVRGQPQHF | TGCAGTGCTAGTAACAGGGTGCGCGGTCAGCCCCAGCATTTT
. | TRBJ2-1 | . | TRBV5-1 | CASSLGGGDEQFF | TGCGCCAGCAGCCTCGGGGGAGGCGATGAGCAGTTCTTC
. | TRBJ2-3 | . | TRBV11-3 | CASSFTAADTQYF | TGTGCCAGCAGCTTTACAGCCGCAGATACGCAGTATTTT
TRBD1 | TRBJ1-2 | once | TRBV27 | CASSAGTARTLNYGYTF | TGTGCCAGCAGTGCCGGGACAGCCCGGACACTTAACTATGGCTACACCTTC
TRBD1 | TRBJ1-1 | once | TRBV5-1 | CASSGWTGPDTEAFF | TGCGCCAGCAGCGGGTGGACAGGGCCGGACACTGAAGCTTTCTTT
TRBD1 | TRBJ1-2 | . | TRBV6-4 | CASRPTLGQGRSGYTF | TGTGCCAGCAGACCCACCTTAGGACAGGGGAGAAGTGGCTACACCTTC
TRBD1 | TRBJ1-1 | . | TRBV24-1 | CATSESQGATEAFF | TGTGCCACCAGTGAATCCCAGGGGGCGACTGAAGCTTTCTTT
. | TRBJ1-5 | . | TRBV11-2 | CASSLGLNQPQHF | TGTGCCAGCAGCTTGGGACTAAATCAGCCCCAGCATTTT
TRBD1 | TRBJ2-7 | . | TRBV5-6 | CASSLTGGGYEQYF | TGTGCCAGCAGCTTGACAGGGGGCGGGTACGAGCAGTACTTC
. | TRBJ2-5 | . | TRBV24-1 | CATSEHDSQETQYF | TGTGCCACCAGTGAACACGACAGCCAAGAGACCCAGTACTTC